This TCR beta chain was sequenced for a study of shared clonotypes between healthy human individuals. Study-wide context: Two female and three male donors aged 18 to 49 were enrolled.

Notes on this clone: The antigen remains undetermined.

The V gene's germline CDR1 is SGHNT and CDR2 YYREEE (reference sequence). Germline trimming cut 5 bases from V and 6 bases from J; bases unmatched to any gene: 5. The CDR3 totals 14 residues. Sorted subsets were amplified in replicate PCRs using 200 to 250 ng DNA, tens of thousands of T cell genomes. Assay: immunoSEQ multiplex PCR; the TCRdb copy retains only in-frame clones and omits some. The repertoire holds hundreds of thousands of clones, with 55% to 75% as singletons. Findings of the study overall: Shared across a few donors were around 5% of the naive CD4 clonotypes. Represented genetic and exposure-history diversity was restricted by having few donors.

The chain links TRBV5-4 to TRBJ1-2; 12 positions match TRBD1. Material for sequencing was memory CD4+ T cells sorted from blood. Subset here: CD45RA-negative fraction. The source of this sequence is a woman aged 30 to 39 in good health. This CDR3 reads CASRPGQGADGYTF. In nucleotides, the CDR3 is TGTGCCAGCAGACCGGGACAGGGGGCCGATGGCTACACCTTC. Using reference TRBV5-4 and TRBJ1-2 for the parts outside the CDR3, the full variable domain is ETGVTQSPTHLIKTRGQQVTLRCSSQSGHNTVSWYQQALGQGPQFIFQYYREEENGRGNFPPRFSGLQFPNYSSELNVNALELDDSALYLCASRPGQGADGYTFGSGTRLTVV.